This T cell receptor (beta chain) comes out of a study of T cells in localized non-small cell lung cancer (TCRdb year 2020). Background on the whole study: The study analyzed T cell repertoires of 236 early-stage NSCLC patients, comparing tumors and uninvolved tumor-adjacent lungs. All 220 or so NSCLC patients in the cohort were treatment-naive and had localized lung tumors that were resected. Of the NSCLC patients, 120 to 150 were male and approximately 100 were female, and the mean age was approximately 66 years. Results and caveats for the whole study, not just this receptor: Uninvolved tumor-adjacent lung showed the highest T cell clonality, higher than tumor, which suggests more focused antigenic responses in the uninvolved tumor-adjacent lung. Longer overall survival was associated with higher blood T cell density, whereas shorter survival was associated with higher adjacent-lung clonality. A median of around 60 of the top 100 tumor clones turned up in the paired uninvolved adjacent lung, and 25 to 30 of those clones also ranked among the top 100 of that same adjacent lung. Because the study design was exploratory, TCR variables were selected using unadjusted p-values without false-discovery rate correction. Multi-region tumor sequencing was not performed, so intratumor heterogeneity could not be excluded.

The immunoSEQ Assay was used to sequence TCR beta CDR3 regions from DNA. Turning to the authors' computational methods: T cell density was computed as TCR beta template counts normalized to usable DNA estimated by amplifying housekeeping genes. Richness was estimated with the preseqR package, extrapolating to 400,000 templates for PBMC samples and 120,000 templates for tissue samples. Clonality was defined by subtracting Pielou's evenness from one. To identify tissue-enriched TCRs, differential abundance testing was run on productive amino-acid clonotypes with a minimum total count of 5 and an alpha of 0.1. Repertoire overlap between compartments was quantified with the Jaccard Index and Morisita Overlap Index. TCR beta CDR3s were clustered by GLIPH together with public tetramer-defined viral CDR3s, and at least three viral sequences plus V-gene enrichment were required for viral motifs. TCRdb limited this immuneACCESS table to in-frame rearrangements with V and J called. A share of clones is missing; checked studies link under half to unresolved V genes, and the rest is unexplained. The DNA gave D and trimming, while V, J and clone size come from that table. The sample profile shows around 130,000 clones; around 89% of them were found once. The ten largest clones add up to 1.7% of the sample.

Concerning this clone: Its antigen is still unknown. Qualities for individual bases were not recorded, and no much larger clone is one base off.

Including cysteine and phenylalanine, the CDR3 has 14 amino acids. Of all the DNA, just the CDR3 is kept, 42 bases in frame from base 1. Trimming takes 2 bases from V and 2 bases from J, and the germline ends sit 13 bases apart. According to the germline V gene (reference sequence), CDR1 reads GTSNPN and CDR2 reads SVGIG. At diagnosis, tumor, uninvolved tumor-adjacent lung and peripheral blood were collected and then preserved as a mix of FFPE and fresh-frozen material. For TCR repertoire profiling, blood samples were analyzed as peripheral blood mononuclear cells. The source is a female donor of 60 years or more with stage I lung adenocarcinoma. The sequences come from peripheral blood, collected before any cancer treatment. This chain joins TRBV30 to TRBJ2-7; the D gene is possibly TRBD2, with 5 bases matching. The CDR3 has the sequence CAWSTSGRAYEQYF. The DNA sequence follows: TGTGCCTGGAGTACGAGCGGAAGAGCCTACGAGCAGTACTTC. The full variable domain, with segments outside the CDR3 supplied by the reference TRBV30 and TRBJ2-7 proteins, appears as SQTIHQWPATLVQPVGSPLSLECTVEGTSNPNLYWYRQAAGRGLQLLFYSVGIGQISSEVPQNLSASRPQDRQFILSSKKLLLSDSGFYLCAWSTSGRAYEQYFGPGTRLTVT.